This T cell receptor (beta chain) was retrieved from a study of CD8+ T cells in alopecia areata listed by TCRdb under 2018. Background for the entire study: High-throughput TCRbeta sequencing was used to examine T cell clonal expansion in alopecia areata in both the C3H/HeJ mouse model and human patients. On the human side, TCRbeta sequencing was run on scalp tissue and on sorted CD4+ and CD8+ peripheral blood T cells from healthy controls and from alopecia areata patients with either patchy or totalis/universalis disease. Scalp clonality was compared across normal scalp (n=4), patchy alopecia areata scalp (n=8), and alopecia totalis/universalis scalp (n=8). RNA was extracted with the PAXgene miRNA kit for fixed scalp, the miRNeasy kit for PBMCs, and the RNeasy kit for mouse skin. TCRbeta CDR3 regions were amplified by immunoSEQ multiplex PCR with 35 Vbeta forward and 13 Jbeta reverse primers.

The library relied on the immunoSEQ multiplex PCR assay. To provide template for TCR sequencing, every sample had RNA extracted and reverse transcribed into cDNA. First-strand cDNA was synthesized with SuperScript III using a 2:1 mix of oligo-dT and random hexamers. A synthetic immune receptor repertoire was used to gauge amplification bias, and whatever bias remained was removed computationally. The published analysis was carried out like this. Raw reads were preprocessed for error removal, and CDR3 was defined according to IMGT conventions as running from the conserved cysteine to phenylalanine. Clonality was computed by normalizing Shannon entropy by log2 of the number of productive unique TCRs and subtracting the result from 1. Whether each scalp clone was CD4 or CD8 was inferred by checking scalp TCRbeta sequences against the CD4 and CD8 repertoires from sorted blood. TCRdb carries this immuneACCESS record with in-frame sequences only. Its versions omit some clonotypes, under half of them owing to an unresolved V gene in the studies checked, with the rest unexplained. V, J and clone size are those of that table, while D and trimming were read from the DNA. Recorded for this sample are under 130,000 clones; about 60% of them occurred a single time. The ten largest clonotypes hold 8% to 10% of the sample.

In the case of this clone: Its cognate antigen has yet to be identified. Base qualities are not recorded, but no much larger clone differs from it by a single base.

Study-wide conclusions, independent of this receptor: Unlike mouse skin, where gammadelta T cells dominate, normal human skin contains resident alphabeta T cells that get sequenced too, which complicates analysis of the scalp TCR repertoire. Compared with normal scalp, lesional scalp, particularly in alopecia totalis/universalis, had higher clonality and more expanded CD8+ clones, which suggests antigenic drive. TCR sequences shared between patients were less clear than in mice, possibly partly because of HLA diversity in the patient population.

PBMCs were isolated by density centrifugation and stained for CD3, CD4 and CD8, and CD4+ and CD8+ T cells were sorted on a FACSAria. Scalp biopsies and blood samples were obtained from unaffected controls. CDR3 length: 13 amino acids, cysteine to phenylalanine. Only the CDR3 region is kept as DNA, spanning 39 bases read in frame from base 1. Per the germline V gene, SQVTM is the CDR1 and ANQGSEA is the CDR2. V is cut by 7 bases and J by 4 bases, and the space between the germline ends is 16 bases. Sequences were obtained from CD4+ T cells sorted from blood. The receptor was isolated from a human donor in good health. This receptor chain uses TRBV29-1 and TRBJ1-1; 6 matching bases give a weak D call of TRBD1. The bases are TGCAGCGCTGCTCCACTAGGGGGCACTGAAGCTTTCTTT. It is translated as CSAAPLGGTEAFF.